The next 29 T cell receptor beta chains were all read from a single sample in a study of tumor and adjacent non-tumor tissue in lung cancer. Three rounds of nested PCR, following a modified ARM-PCR protocol, produced the TCRbeta library. TCRdb used MiXCR to reprocess the multiplex PCR reads, holding one entry per CDR3 protein. The data hold 75,000 to 100,000 distinct CDR3 sequences, with less than 80% observed a single time. The template was RNA from unsorted bulk tissue. Sequencing was performed on lung tumor tissue. All receptors derive from a man in his 60s with non-small cell lung cancer.

For the CDR3, the DNA is TGCAGCGTTTATGGGAGGGTCATGAGCACAGATACGCAGTATTTT. Its protein product is CSVYGRVMSTDTQYF. This chain joins TRBV29-1 and TRBJ2-3; 7 positions agree with TRBD2. V lost 5 bases and J lost 0; bases outside the gene matches: 8. CDR3 size: 15 residues. Germline values: CDR1 SQVTM, CDR2 ANQGSEA.

The chain couples TRBV25-1 to TRBJ2-5, with D maybe TRBD1 (6 bases). Germline V CDR1 and CDR2: MGHDK, SYGVNS. This CDR3 is 14 amino acids long. Trimming removed 4 bases at V and 0 bases at J, with 9 bases between. CDR3 region: CASSVDSYQETQYF. CDR3 coding DNA: TGTGCCAGCAGTGTGGACAGCTACCAAGAGACCCAGTACTTC.

Notes on this clonotype: The junction shows a germline mismatch at one end, possibly a read error. The chain joins TRBV12-3 or TRBV12-4 to TRBJ1-1; D gene ambiguous. The CDR3 length is 14 residues. The CDR3 sequence is CTSSLMGCNTEAFF. In nucleotides, the CDR3 is TGTACCAGCAGTTTGATGGGATGTAACACTGAAGCTTTCTTT.

This rearrangement joins TRBV4-2 to TRBJ2-1, with D perhaps matching TRBD2 (7 bases). This CDR3 region has 15 residues. Trimming took off 1 base at V and 5 bases at J, with 12 bases between the two ends. Germline CDR1 LGHNA, CDR2 YNFKEQ. CDR3 sequence reads: CASSQGGGRDNEQFF. As DNA, the CDR3 is TGTGCCAGCAGCCAAGGCGGGGGCCGAGACAATGAGCAGTTCTTC.

Comments on this clonotype: The conserved phenylalanine or tryptophan is not found at the CDR3 terminus, so this likely reflects a read error. The chain links TRBV11-2 to TRBJ1-1; D is unresolved. V gave up 9 bases and J gave up 7 bases, with 21 bases separating them. The germline CDR1 and CDR2 sequences are SGHAT and FQNNGV. This CDR3 has 14 amino acids. DNA for the CDR3: TGTGCCAGTAGCGCCCTCACGGGCTTGCGTGAAGCTTTCTCT. Translated: CASSALTGLREAFS.

There are many counts of this clonotype. The chain has TRBV12-3 or TRBV12-4 and TRBJ2-2; D remains ambiguous. There are 15 residues in the CDR3. Trimming pared 7 bases from V and 0 bases from J, leaving 12 bases between. The CDR3 region is CASTNVLANTGELFF. For the CDR3, the DNA is TGTGCCAGCACCAACGTCCTAGCGAACACCGGGGAGCTGTTTTTT.

Remarks on this clonotype: An end of the junction differs from the germline gene, which may be a read error. J is TRBJ1-6 and V is TRBV12-3 or TRBV12-4; D unclear. CDR3 length equals 16 residues. CDR3 amino acids: CASSQTRAGYNSPLHF. CDR3 sequence (DNA): TGCGCCAGCAGTCAGACAAGGGCGGGATATAATTCACCCCTCCACTTT.

This clonotype was recorded a few times. One base away lies a much larger clone, so this may be a sequencing read error. V usage is TRBV5-1 and J usage is TRBJ1-1; D remains unclear. The CDR3 has 14 residues. The germline CDR1 and CDR2 sequences are SGHRS and YFSETQ. The DNA of the CDR3 is TGCGCCAGCAGCTTGGATCGGGTGAACATTGAAGCTTTCTTT. Its protein is CASSLDRVNIEAFF.

Points on this clonotype: At one end, the junction sequence differs from germline, possibly due to a read error. The CDR3 protein is CVSSLPGYVTYNEQFF. The CDR3 region has the DNA TGTGTCAGCAGCCTGCCAGGATATGTAACCTACAATGAGCAGTTCTTC. The chain employs TRBV13 and TRBJ2-1, with no clear D. From germline, CDR1 is PRHDT and CDR2 FYEKMQ (reference sequence). This CDR3 contains 16 residues.

About this clonotype itself: Since the CDR3 does not end with the conserved phenylalanine or tryptophan, this likely comes from a read error. This chain connects TRBV12-3 or TRBV12-4 to TRBJ1-2; D might be TRBD1 (6 bases). The CDR3 runs to 14 residues. V dropped 4 bases and J dropped 6 bases, with 15 bases sitting between them. CDR3 amino acids: CASSSVGGIDGYTV. CDR3 bases: TGTGCCAGCAGTTCTGTGGGGGGCATCGATGGCTACACCGTC.

To note about this clonotype: A much more abundant neighbour one base away suggests this may be a read error. The V call is TRBV12-3 or TRBV12-4, the J call TRBJ2-3; 10 nucleotides match TRBD2. This CDR3 contains 15 residues. CDR3: CAISPKRGGPDTQYF. CDR3 nucleotide sequence: TGTGCCATCAGTCCCAAGCGGGGGGGTCCAGATACGCAGTATTTT.

Regarding this clonotype: Compared with germline, one end of the junction differs, possibly owing to a read error. The chain combines TRBV4-1 with TRBJ2-5, with D possibly TRBD2 on 6 matching bases. Per the germline V gene, CDR1 is MGHRA and CDR2 is YSYEKL. The CDR3 is 13 residues long. CDR3 in amino acids: CASSRERWEIQYF. The CDR3 nucleotides read TGCGCCAGCAGTCGGGAGCGATGGGAGATCCAGTACTTC.

In this sample, this clonotype turned up a few times. The rearrangement joins TRBV13 to TRBJ2-7, with a tentative D call TRBD2 (6 bases). In germline, CDR1 is PRHDT, CDR2 FYEKMQ (reference sequence). The CDR3 sequence is 14 residues long. The V gene lost 4 bases and the J gene lost 6 bases, with 16 bases spanning the gap. The CDR3 sequence: CASSSIPGECEQYF. The CDR3 nucleotides read TGTGCCAGCAGCTCCATTCCGGGAGAGTGCGAGCAGTACTTC.

As concerns this clonotype: This may stem from a read error, because a much larger clone lies one nucleotide away. The chain has TRBV20-1 and TRBJ2-4; D is possibly TRBD1 (5 bases). The germline V gene encodes CDR1 DFQATT and CDR2 SNEGSKA (reference sequence). The V end was cut by 2 bases, the J end by 6 bases, with 14 bases between. This CDR3 has 14 residues. The CDR3 bases are TGCAGTGCTAGAATCACAGGCCAGCGAAACATTCAGTACTTC. Translation gives CSARITGQRNIQYF.

Many counts were recorded for this clonotype. The J gene is TRBJ2-7, the V gene TRBV20-1; TRBD1 matches at 9 bases. The CDR3 sequence is 12 residues long. V dropped 5 bases and J dropped 4; count of bases not matched to a gene: 3. Germline V gene sequence: CDR1 DFQATT, CDR2 SNEGSKA (reference sequence). This CDR3 reads CSARDRAYEQYF. The CDR3 DNA reads as TGCAGTGCTCGGGACAGGGCTTACGAGCAGTACTTC.

As to this clonotype: It is likely a read error, because the conserved phenylalanine at the end of the CDR3 is missing. The chain employs TRBV12-3 or TRBV12-4 and TRBJ1-6; TRBD1 might be the D (5 bases). V shed 6 bases and J shed 7 bases, with 13 bases lying between them. This CDR3 contains 14 residues. The CDR3 here is CASSLGTPNSPLHL. The DNA for the CDR3 is TGTGCCAGCAGCCTTGGGACTCCAAATTCACCCCTCCACTTA.

The J gene is TRBJ1-5, the V gene TRBV5-5; D is perhaps TRBD1 (6 bases). CDR1 is SGHKS and CDR2 is YYEKEE in the germline V gene (reference sequence). This CDR3 comprises 16 residues. CDR3 DNA sequence: TGTGTCGGCAGCTTAGAGGACAGTTATCGGGGTCAGCCCCAGCATTTT. It encodes CVGSLEDSYRGQPQHF.

On this clonotype: This sequence may be a read error, since a much larger clone differs from it by one base. The chain is built from TRBV5-4 and TRBJ2-3; D may be TRBD2 (6 bases). The germline gives CDR1 SGHNT, CDR2 YYREEE (reference sequence). This CDR3 is 14 amino acids long. Trimming shortened V by 3 bases and J by 3 bases, and 11 bases separated the two germline ends. The CDR3 DNA reads TGTGCCAGCAGCTCTGGCGGGATAACAGATACGCAGTATTTT. This encodes CASSSGGITDTQYF.

This clonotype was detected many times. The chain uses TRBV21-1 and TRBJ2-1; the table gives TRBD2 as D, unverified against the DNA. TRBV21-1 is listed as a pseudogene. The CDR3 is 17 amino acids. The CDR3 DNA reads TGTGCCAGCAGCCCCCAGCGGACTAGCGGGAATATCAATGAGCAGTTCTTC. It is translated as CASSPQRTSGNINEQFF.

This clonotype was seen repeatedly, ten times or more. V usage is TRBV12-3 or TRBV12-4 and J usage is TRBJ2-1; D gene uncertain. V was shortened by 1 base and J by 2 bases, with 9 bases between the two germline ends. The CDR3 totals 15 residues. CDR3 in DNA: TGTGCCAGCAGTTTAGTCGGGTGGACCTACAATGAGCAGTTCTTC. Protein: CASSLVGWTYNEQFF.

This clonotype came up many times. One junction end disagrees with the germline gene, perhaps due to a read error. The J gene is TRBJ2-1, the V gene TRBV7-8; 14 bases align to TRBD2. This CDR3 has 19 residues. In germline, CDR1 is SGHVS, CDR2 FQNEAQ. The CDR3 spells CASSLGLAGGRWFYDEQFF. The DNA of the CDR3 is TGTGCCAGCAGCTTAGGACTAGCGGGGGGGCGTTGGTTCTACGATGAGCAGTTCTTC.

This clonotype is labeled as medium-sized (0.01 to 0.1%). This rearrangement joins TRBV20-1 to TRBJ2-2; no clear D gene. V shed 6 bases and J shed 2 bases, with 13 bases lying between them. The CDR3 has 14 amino acids. Germline V gives CDR1 DFQATT, CDR2 SNEGSKA (reference sequence). The CDR3 bases are TGCAGTGCACAAATCGGGCCCAACACCGGGGAGCTGTTTTTT. Protein: CSAQIGPNTGELFF.

On this clonotype itself: One end of the junction varies from germline; a read error may be responsible. The chain couples TRBV29-1 to TRBJ2-6, with a possible D match to TRBD2 (5 bases). This CDR3 has 15 residues. The germline V gene encodes CDR1 SQVTM and CDR2 ANQGSEA. As DNA, the CDR3 is TGTAACGTTGAACAGAGGGCCTCTGGGGCCAACGTCCTGACTTTC. Amino acid sequence: CNVEQRASGANVLTF.

Details on this clonotype: A much more abundant neighbour one base away suggests this may be a read error. This chain joins TRBV7-8 and TRBJ1-6, with D perhaps TRBD1 (6 bases). Germline-derived CDR1 and CDR2 are SGHVS and FQNEAQ. This CDR3 is built from 17 residues. The CDR3 loop is CASSLAFGTTYNSPHHF. The CDR3, as DNA: TGTGCCAGCAGCTTAGCTTTCGGGACAACCTATAATTCACCCCACCACTTT.

Comments on this clonotype: The conserved phenylalanine or tryptophan normally closing the CDR3 is absent here, so this likely arose from a read error. The rearrangement uses TRBV6-6 and TRBJ1-5, with D possibly TRBD1 on 6 matching bases. Germline V lookup: CDR1 MNHNY, CDR2 SVGAGI (reference sequence). Trimming cost V 6 bases and J 5 bases, with 26 bases left between them. CDR3 size: 18 residues. CDR3 bases: TGTGCCAGCAGCCCGGAGGGGTTCGGGGGGCTTTATTATCAGCCCCAGCATTCT. Residues: CASSPEGFGGLYYQPQHS.

Comments on this clonotype: This is likely a read error, given that the CDR3 carries no conserved phenylalanine or tryptophan at its end. The DNA is left out, because the CDR3 cannot be placed on it with certainty; the CDR3 is given as TCRdb lists it. The chain uses TRBV6-1 and TRBJ2-1. The CDR3 spans 15 amino acids, including both terminal residues. The germline V gene has CDR1 MNHNS and CDR2 SASEGT. CDR3 region: CASSATRTSRNEQLI.

For this clonotype: It may be a read error: a sequence one base away is much more abundant. The rearrangement joins TRBV5-1 to TRBJ2-2, with 13 bases fitting TRBD2. CDR3 length: 17 amino acids. Germline V gene sequence: CDR1 SGHRS, CDR2 YFSETQ. CDR3 DNA sequence: TGCGCCAGCAGCCTGACTAGCGGGGGGACTAACATCGGGGAGCTGTTTTTT. Amino acids: CASSLTSGGTNIGELFF.

V and J are TRBV11-3 and TRBJ2-7; TRBD2 matches at 10 bases. The CDR3 is 15 residues long. CDR1 is SGHNT, CDR2 YENEEA, per germline. CDR3 loop: CDSRRASGSYHEQYF. The CDR3 coding sequence is TGTGACAGTAGGAGGGCTAGCGGGAGCTACCATGAGCAGTACTTC.

In the case of this clonotype: An end of the junction differs from the germline gene, which may be a read error. The chain uses TRBV28 and TRBJ2-5; D perhaps matches TRBD1 (5 bases). The CDR3 is 17 amino acids. Germline CDR1 reads MDHEN; CDR2 reads SYDVKM. CDR3: CASSPPVLLGPRETQYF. CDR3 in DNA: TGTGCTAGCAGTCCTCCAGTCCTCCTGGGGCCGAGAGAGACCCAGTACTTC.